What follows are 21 T cell receptor beta chains derived from one specimen sequenced in a study of T cells after yellow fever vaccination. TCRdb used MiXCR to reprocess the 5' RACE reads, holding one entry per CDR3 protein. Here the sample spans fewer than 500,000 distinct CDR3 sequences, around 19% being singletons. The specimen was PBMCs, collected before the yellow fever booster vaccination. These TCRs come from a man aged 18 to 29 who received the YFV17D yellow fever vaccine.

The rearrangement links TRBV20-1 to TRBJ2-1, with D perhaps matching TRBD1 or TRBD2 (6 bases each). V lost 5 bases and J lost 0, with 26 bases in between. Germline loops: CDR1 DFQATT, CDR2 SNEGSKA (reference sequence). The CDR3 is made up of 19 amino acids. This CDR3 is CSAPSTGLYSGDSYNEQFF. The CDR3 DNA reads TGCAGTGCTCCCTCGACAGGACTTTATAGCGGAGACTCCTACAATGAGCAGTTCTTC.

This clonotype was detected once. The chain combines TRBV7-3 with TRBJ2-3; tentative D call: TRBD2 (5 bases). The CDR3 has 16 residues. Trimming shortened V by 3 bases and J by 2 bases, and 15 bases separated the two germline ends. Germline CDR1 reads SGHTA; CDR2 reads FQGTGA. As DNA, the CDR3 is TGTGCCAGCAGCTTGGATAGCGCCCGACCCACAGATACGCAGTATTTT. As protein: CASSLDSARPTDTQYF.

This clonotype was seen ten or more times. CDR3 region: CASSSGRGEQYF. The CDR3 DNA sequence: TGTGCCAGCTCCTCAGGGAGGGGCGAGCAGTACTTC. The chain carries TRBV18 and TRBJ2-7; 7 nucleotides line up with TRBD2. The ends lost 6 bases at V and 6 bases at J; junction bases unmatched: 5. Germline V CDR1 and CDR2: KGHSH, LQKENI. The CDR3 loop spans 12 amino acids.

This clonotype was seen a few times. The rearrangement uses TRBV7-9 and TRBJ2-7; unclear D gene. V lost 6 bases and J lost 0, with 9 bases in between. The CDR3 is made up of 13 amino acids. The germline V gene has CDR1 SEHNR and CDR2 FQNEAQ (reference sequence). Here the CDR3 reads CASSPVSSYEQYV. CDR3 coding DNA: TGTGCCAGCAGTCCGGTGAGCTCCTACGAGCAGTACGTC.

In this sample, this clonotype turned up a few times. J is TRBJ2-6 and V is TRBV6-1; 11 bases align to TRBD2. Trimming took 1 base from V and 0 from J; bases not matched to a gene: 8. CDR1 and CDR2 from the germline V gene are MNHNS and SASEGT. The CDR3 sequence is 20 residues long. CDR3 in amino acids: CASSEEVAGGFHSGANVLTF. The CDR3 nucleotides are TGTGCCAGCAGTGAAGAGGTAGCGGGGGGGTTCCACTCTGGGGCCAACGTCCTGACTTTC.

The gene calls are TRBV6-5 and TRBJ1-1; D might be TRBD1 (5 bases). This CDR3 is built from 17 residues. Germline lookup yields CDR1 MNHEY and CDR2 SVGAGI. Trimming removed 0 bases from V and 4 bases from J, with 18 bases in between. The CDR3 sequence: CASSYSPGTSLGTEAFF. The CDR3 bases are TGTGCCAGCAGTTACTCGCCAGGGACGTCCTTGGGCACTGAAGCTTTCTTT.

This clonotype was seen only a few times. The rearrangement links TRBV11-2 to TRBJ2-3, with D possibly matching TRBD2 (7 bases). The ends were cut back, 4 bases at V and 2 bases at J, with 13 bases in the middle. This CDR3 is built from 15 residues. CDR1 and CDR2 (germline): SGHAT, FQNNGV. The CDR3 loop reads CASSYRGAITDTQYF. CDR3 in DNA: TGTGCCAGCAGCTACCGGGGGGCTATCACAGATACGCAGTATTTT. The entire variable domain, with the rest obtained from reference TRBV11-2 and TRBJ2-3, is as follows: EAGVAQSPRYKIIEKRQSVAFWCNPISGHATLYWYQQILGQGPKLLIQFQNNGVVDDSQLPKDRFSAERLKGVDSTLKIQPAKLEDSAVYLCASSYRGAITDTQYFGPGTRLTVL.

This clonotype occurred a few times. The chain carries TRBV6-6 and TRBJ2-7; 8 bases match TRBD1. Trimming took 8 bases from V and 3 from J; bases not matched to a gene: 9. Germline-derived CDR1 and CDR2 are MNHNY and SVGAGI (reference sequence). This CDR3 region has 14 residues. Written as DNA, the CDR3 is TGTGCCAGCCGTGGACAGGGTGAAATCTACGAGCAGTACGTC. This codes for CASRGQGEIYEQYV.

This sequence joins TRBV20-1 and TRBJ1-1; a weak D match, TRBD1 (6 bases). This CDR3 is 11 amino acids long. Trimming shortened V by 4 bases and J by 8 bases, and 11 bases separated the two germline ends. Germline-derived CDR1 and CDR2 are DFQATT and SNEGSKA (reference sequence). The CDR3 reads CSAKGGAEAFF. CDR3 nucleotides: TGCAGTGCTAAGGGGGGGGCGGAAGCTTTCTTT.

This clonotype appeared many times. The CDR3 loop reads CASSYRDSYEQYF. CDR3 nucleotide sequence: TGTGCCAGCAGTTACCGAGACTCCTACGAGCAGTACTTC. This chain links TRBV6-5 with TRBJ2-7; D not certain. There are 13 residues in the CDR3. V lost 2 bases and J lost 0, with 5 bases in between. Germline V gene data show CDR1 as MNHEY and CDR2 as SVGAGI.

This rearrangement joins TRBV7-8 to TRBJ2-4, with D perhaps TRBD1 (6 bases). Germline V gene sequence: CDR1 SGHVS, CDR2 FQNEAQ. The CDR3 sequence is 15 residues long. V was pared by 5 bases and J by 3 bases, with 14 bases between. The CDR3 DNA follows: TGTGCCAGCAGCCCCCGACAGGAGCTCAAAAACATTCAGTACTTC. It is translated as CASSPRQELKNIQYF.

Only a few counts were recorded for this clonotype. The CDR3 DNA reads as TGTGCCAGCAGCGTAGGAGGGAATCAAGAGACCCAGTACTTC. Its translation is CASSVGGNQETQYF. The V and J genes are TRBV9 and TRBJ2-5; D may be TRBD2 (5 bases). The V and J ends lost 0 bases and 2 bases respectively, with 8 bases between them. Germline CDR1 and CDR2: SGDLS and YYNGEE. There are 14 residues in the CDR3. The full variable domain, its missing parts supplied by reference TRBV9 and TRBJ2-5, is DSGVTQTPKHLITATGQRVTLRCSPRSGDLSVYWYQQSLDQGLQFLIQYYNGEERAKGNILERFSAQQFPDLHSELNLSSLELGDSALYFCASSVGGNQETQYFGPGTRLLVL.

In this sample, this clonotype turned up a few times. The rearrangement links TRBV7-2 to TRBJ2-7; 11 positions match TRBD2. Germline V gene lookup returns CDR1 SGHTA and CDR2 FQGNSA. With V trimmed by 3 bases and J by 3 bases, 1 base remained unmatched. This CDR3 has 14 amino acids. CDR3 nucleotides: TGTGCCAGCAGCTTGACTAGCGGGGTCTACGAGCAGTACTTC. It encodes CASSLTSGVYEQYF. Filled out from reference TRBV7-2 and TRBJ2-7, the complete variable domain reads GAGVSQSPSNKVTEKGKDVELRCDPISGHTALYWYRQSLGQGLEFLIYFQGNSAPDKSGLPSDRFSAERTGGSVSTLTIQRTQQEDSAVYLCASSLTSGVYEQYFGPGTRLTVT.

The chain recombines TRBV6-1 with TRBJ1-2, with D maybe TRBD1 (6 bases). Looked up from germline, CDR1 is MNHNS and CDR2 is SASEGT. CDR3 length: 16 residues. Trimming pared 5 bases from V and 0 bases from J, leaving 16 bases between. CDR3 nucleotides: TGTGCCAGCAGTCGAAGTGGGCAGGGGACTAACTATGGCTACACCTTC. It codes for CASSRSGQGTNYGYTF.

The chain recombines TRBV5-6 with TRBJ2-7; D uncertain. Germline-derived CDR1 and CDR2 are SGHDT and YYEEEE. Trimming pared 0 bases from V and 0 bases from J, leaving 10 bases between. The CDR3 is 15 residues long. The CDR3 DNA reads as TGTGCCAGCAGCTTGGGGGCGGCCCACTCCTACGAGCAGTACGTC. This encodes CASSLGAAHSYEQYV.

This clonotype was counted only a few times. The chain links TRBV4-3 to TRBJ2-3, with D maybe TRBD1 (6 bases). Germline loops: CDR1 LGHNA, CDR2 YSLEER. V gave up 1 base and J gave up 4 bases, with 18 bases separating them. The CDR3 contains 17 residues. In DNA, the CDR3 is TGCGCCAGCAGCCAAGCGGTGGCAGGGGAGATCCCAGATACGCAGTATTTT. It specifies CASSQAVAGEIPDTQYF.

This clonotype was seen ten or more times. This rearrangement joins TRBV5-1 to TRBJ2-6, with TRBD2 matching over 8 bases. V was pared by 2 bases and J by 0 bases, with 10 bases of the junction left unmatched. The CDR3 has 19 residues. From germline, CDR1 is SGHRS and CDR2 YFSETQ. The CDR3 sequence is CASSLYPGLAASGANVLTF. Here the CDR3 DNA reads TGCGCCAGCAGCTTATACCCCGGACTAGCAGCCTCTGGGGCCAACGTCCTGACTTTC.

Only a few counts were recorded for this clonotype. This chain joins TRBV4-1 and TRBJ2-1, with TRBD1 matching 11 bases. Per germline, CDR1 MGHRA and CDR2 YSYEKL. The CDR3 spans 17 residues. J gave up 2 bases and V 3 bases, and 6 bases lay outside the gene matches. The CDR3 sequence is CASSHPGQGATYNEQFF. The CDR3 coding sequence is TGCGCCAGCAGCCATCCTGGACAGGGGGCTACCTACAATGAGCAGTTCTTC.

This clonotype was found a few times. The chain joins TRBV4-1 to TRBJ1-6, with D unresolved. Germline CDR1 is MGHRA and CDR2 is YSYEKL. Trimming took 1 base from V and 10 from J, leaving 8 bases between them. CDR3 length equals 13 residues. As DNA, the CDR3 is TGCGCCAGCAGCCAAGGACCCGGCTCACCCCTCCACTTT. Protein sequence: CASSQGPGSPLHF.

The chain is built from TRBV15 and TRBJ2-6; no firm D call. Trimming took off 3 bases at V and 3 bases at J, with 12 bases between the two ends. CDR1 and CDR2 from the germline V gene are LNHNV and YYDKDF (reference sequence). The CDR3 length is 16 residues. CDR3 DNA: TGTGCCACCAGCAGCTTTGCCTGGATTGGGGCCAACGTCCTGACTTTC. This sequence encodes CATSSFAWIGANVLTF.

This clonotype was seen only a few times. This chain links TRBV5-1 with TRBJ1-1, with D unclear. The V end lost 0 bases, the J end lost 1 base, and 10 bases lay between the germline ends. This CDR3 has 15 residues. Per the germline V gene, CDR1 is SGHRS and CDR2 is YFSETQ. The CDR3: CASSLGSLPNTEAFF. The CDR3, as DNA: TGCGCCAGCAGCTTGGGGTCGCTCCCGAACACTGAAGCTTTCTTT.